A single sample gave rise to the 32 T cell receptor beta chains below, sequenced in a study of neurological immune-mediated disorders. TCRdb ran MiXCR on the 5' RACE reads and lists one entry per CDR3 protein. The sample lists around 15,000 distinct CDR3 sequences, about 20% occurring once. The material sequenced was PBMCs. These receptors came from a man in his fifties or sixties in good health.

At least ten counts were recorded for this clonotype. This sequence joins TRBV24-1 and TRBJ2-7; 10 bases line up with TRBD2. Germline V gene sequence: CDR1 KGHDR, CDR2 SFDVKD. V dropped 2 bases and J dropped 3; count of bases not matched to a gene: 6. The CDR3 is made up of 16 amino acids. Here the CDR3 reads CATSDSSSGRVYEQYF. The CDR3 DNA is TGTGCCACCAGTGATTCCTCTAGCGGGAGAGTCTACGAGCAGTACTTC.

The gene calls are TRBV7-2 and TRBJ1-1; 7 bases align to TRBD1. Germline trimming cut 5 bases from V and 5 bases from J; bases unmatched to any gene: 5. CDR3 length equals 13 residues. Germline V gene sequence: CDR1 SGHTA, CDR2 FQGNSA. The CDR3 sequence: CASSLYRGTEAFF. CDR3 DNA sequence: TGTGCCAGCAGCCTCTACAGGGGAACTGAAGCTTTCTTT.

This clonotype was seen ten or more times. The V gene is TRBV5-1, the J gene TRBJ2-7, with TRBD1 identical over 8 bases. J gave up 5 bases and V 4 bases, and 8 bases lay outside the gene matches. This CDR3 comprises 14 residues. Germline CDR1 is SGHRS and CDR2 is YFSETQ. The CDR3 spells CASSIGQGSHEQYF. The CDR3 bases are TGCGCCAGCAGCATCGGACAGGGTTCCCACGAGCAGTACTTC.

The table lists this clonotype with many counts. The chain combines TRBV7-2 with TRBJ2-7, with TRBD1 matching over 7 bases. The CDR3 spans 15 residues. V lost 2 bases and J lost 2; bases outside the gene matches: 6. Germline V CDR1 and CDR2: SGHTA, FQGNSA. CDR3 protein: CASSLQPGQTYEQYF. The DNA for the CDR3 is TGTGCCAGCAGCTTACAGCCGGGACAGACCTACGAGCAGTACTTC.

This clonotype appeared a few times. The chain uses TRBV18 and TRBJ2-7; no definite D call. Per the germline V gene, CDR1 is KGHSH and CDR2 is LQKENI. CDR3 length: 13 residues. Trimming cost V 6 bases and J 2 bases, with 11 bases left between them. The CDR3 region is CASSPGTAYEQYF. CDR3 bases: TGTGCCAGCTCTCCCGGCACCGCCTACGAGCAGTACTTC.

This clonotype was counted many times. This rearrangement joins TRBV20-1 to TRBJ1-5, with a possible D match to TRBD1 (5 bases). The CDR3 loop spans 13 amino acids. Trimming removed 5 bases at V and 3 bases at J, with 11 bases between. Germline V gives CDR1 DFQATT, CDR2 SNEGSKA (reference sequence). CDR3 amino acids: CSAPGGINQPQHF. The CDR3 nucleotides are TGCAGTGCTCCTGGGGGGATCAATCAGCCCCAGCATTTT.

J is TRBJ1-3 and V is TRBV28, with TRBD1 matching 7 bases. This CDR3 has 14 amino acids. Germline assignment: CDR1 MDHEN and CDR2 SYDVKM. The junction had 7 bases not matched to a gene; V was cut back by 10 bases and J by 1 base. The CDR3 nucleotides read TGTGCCACGGGGACAGCTCTTTCTGGAAACACCATATATTTT. This translates into CATGTALSGNTIYF.

This clonotype was detected ten times or more. The chain joins TRBV20-1 to TRBJ1-5, with 7 bases that match TRBD1. CDR1 is DFQATT and CDR2 is SNEGSKA in the germline V gene (reference sequence). The CDR3 is 13 residues long. With V trimmed by 5 bases and J by 3 bases, 4 bases remained unmatched. The CDR3 is CSASDRDNQPQHF. Written as DNA, the CDR3 is TGCAGTGCTTCTGACAGGGACAATCAGCCCCAGCATTTT.

Ten or more counts support this clonotype. The chain carries TRBV5-5 and TRBJ2-1; D might be TRBD2 (6 bases). CDR3 length equals 12 residues. From germline, CDR1 is SGHKS and CDR2 YYEKEE (reference sequence). Trimming cost V 3 bases and J 9 bases, with 10 bases left between them. The CDR3 bases are TGTGCCAGCAGCTCTCGGGACTCTGAGCAGTTCTTC. Translating it yields CASSSRDSEQFF. Based on the CDR3 plus reference TRBV5-5 and TRBJ2-1, the full variable domain is DAGVTQSPTHLIKTRGQQVTLRCSPISGHKSVSWYQQVLGQGPQFIFQYYEKEERGRGNFPDRFSARQFPNYSSELNVNALLLGDSALYLCASSSRDSEQFFGPGTRLTVL.

In this sample, this clonotype is medium-sized (0.01 to 0.1%). This chain connects TRBV20-1 to TRBJ1-5; 7 nucleotides match TRBD1. Germline V gene lookup returns CDR1 DFQATT and CDR2 SNEGSKA (reference sequence). The length of the CDR3 is 14 residues. The J segment lost 3 bases and the V segment lost 2 bases, leaving 4 bases of the junction unmatched. CDR3 nucleotide sequence: TGCAGTGCTAGACCGGGACAGTACAATCAGCCCCAGCATTTT. Translation: CSARPGQYNQPQHF.

This clonotype is medium-sized within its sample. The rearrangement joins TRBV5-6 to TRBJ2-5; D is unclear. The germline CDR1 and CDR2 sequences are SGHDT and YYEEEE. The CDR3 sequence is 15 residues long. V was clipped by 4 bases and J by 5 bases, with 18 bases between them. Here the CDR3 DNA reads TGTGCCAGCAGCCCCCGTGGGCCTGCCCGGGAGACCCAGTACTTC. This gives the protein CASSPRGPARETQYF.

This clonotype was recorded many times. The rearrangement joins TRBV15 to TRBJ2-7; no definite D call. This CDR3 is built from 14 residues. Germline V CDR1 and CDR2: LNHNV, YYDKDF (reference sequence). Between the trimmed V and J ends, which lost 0 bases and 2 bases, there was a span of 8 bases. The DNA of the CDR3 is TGTGCCACCAGCAGAGAGGGGTTCGCCTACGAGCAGTACTTC. Protein sequence: CATSREGFAYEQYF.

This clonotype was seen at least ten times. The gene calls are TRBV5-1 and TRBJ1-1; no reliable D call. The length of the CDR3 is 14 residues. Trimming shortened V by 1 base and J by 3 bases, and 10 bases separated the two germline ends. The germline V gene encodes CDR1 SGHRS and CDR2 YFSETQ. The CDR3 nucleotides read TGCGCCAGCAGCTTGAACGGGTTAGACACTGAAGCTTTCTTT. As protein: CASSLNGLDTEAFF.

This clonotype was detected only a few times. The chain employs TRBV15 and TRBJ2-7, with 7 bases that match TRBD2. This CDR3 contains 15 residues. CDR1 is LNHNV and CDR2 is YYDKDF in the germline V gene (reference sequence). Trimming at V came to 0 bases and at J to 0 bases, leaving 2 bases not matched to a gene. The CDR3 region has the DNA TGTGCCACCAGCAGAGATGCTAGCGGCTCCTACGAGCAGTACTTC. Protein: CATSRDASGSYEQYF.

This clonotype appeared many times. V usage is TRBV6-5 and J usage is TRBJ1-1, with D unresolved. The V end lost 7 bases, the J end lost 1 base, and 10 bases lay between the germline ends. Germline V gives CDR1 MNHEY, CDR2 SVGAGI. CDR3 size: 13 residues. This CDR3 is CASTSSQNTEAFF. In DNA form, the CDR3 reads TGTGCCAGCACCTCCTCCCAGAACACTGAAGCTTTCTTT.

In its sample, this clonotype ranks as medium-sized. The chain is built from TRBV5-1 and TRBJ2-3; 13 bases map to TRBD2. J lost 4 bases, V lost 4 bases, and 6 bases had no gene match. The CDR3 length is 16 residues. Germline V CDR1 and CDR2: SGHRS, YFSETQ. In DNA, the CDR3 is TGCGCCAGCAGCCCTGGACTAGCGGGAGCGTCAGATACGCAGTATTTT. Its translation is CASSPGLAGASDTQYF.

This clonotype was found many times. The chain recombines TRBV5-1 with TRBJ2-2; 7 bases map to TRBD2. V was clipped by 4 bases and J by 6 bases; unmatched bases: 9. Germline CDR1 is SGHRS and CDR2 is YFSETQ. This CDR3 spans 15 amino acids. The CDR3 sequence: CASSIRGSGSGELFF. The CDR3 DNA reads TGCGCCAGCAGCATCCGCGGGAGCGGTTCCGGGGAGCTGTTTTTT.

This clonotype came up many times. The chain has TRBV6-6 and TRBJ2-3, with 7 bases matching TRBD1. V shed 6 bases, J shed 5 bases, and the junction held 8 bases outside the gene matches. Looked up from germline, CDR1 is MNHNY and CDR2 is SVGAGI (reference sequence). The CDR3 extends over 14 amino acids. The CDR3 DNA reads TGTGCCAGCAGCCTACAGGGGACGCAAGATACGCAGTATTTT. Translating gives CASSLQGTQDTQYF.

This clonotype was counted at least ten times. The chain links TRBV7-9 to TRBJ2-7, with D uncertain. CDR1 is SEHNR, CDR2 FQNEAQ, per germline (reference sequence). V lost 1 base to trimming and J lost 3 bases, with 13 bases between them. This CDR3 has 15 amino acids. The CDR3, as DNA: TGTGCCAGCAGCTTAGGAGCTTCGTCACTCTACGAGCAGTACTTC. Translation: CASSLGASSLYEQYF.

This chain joins TRBV7-9 and TRBJ2-1; 9 positions match TRBD2. Unmatched junction bases numbered 4, after V lost 0 bases and J lost 7 bases. The CDR3 totals 15 residues. Germline lookup yields CDR1 SEHNR and CDR2 FQNEAQ (reference sequence). CDR3 nucleotide sequence: TGTGCCAGCAGCTTAGCGAGCGGGAGGAAGAATGAGCAGTTCTTC. Translating it yields CASSLASGRKNEQFF.

CDR3 bases: TGTGCCATCAGTGAGGGGACTAGAGCCTACGAGCAGTACTTC. As protein: CAISEGTRAYEQYF. J is TRBJ2-7 and V is TRBV10-3, with 8 bases fitting TRBD2. Germline trimming cut 2 bases from V and 2 bases from J; bases unmatched to any gene: 2. CDR3 length: 14 amino acids. Germline values: CDR1 ENHRY, CDR2 SYGVKD.

The sample holds many counts of this clonotype. The chain is built from TRBV20-1 and TRBJ2-1, with D possibly matching TRBD1 (5 bases). The CDR3 extends over 14 amino acids. V gave up 3 bases and J gave up 4 bases, with 13 bases separating them. CDR1 is DFQATT, CDR2 SNEGSKA, per germline (reference sequence). In nucleotides, the CDR3 is TGCAGTGCTAGTGGCGACAGTTTGTACAATGAGCAGTTCTTC. Translating it yields CSASGDSLYNEQFF.

This clonotype was recorded once. V gene TRBV19 combines with J gene TRBJ2-5; 10 positions agree with TRBD2. Germline CDR1 is LNHDA and CDR2 is SQIVND (reference sequence). This CDR3 is built from 18 residues. After removal of 6 bases from V and 5 bases from J, the junction contained 18 bases not matched to a gene. The CDR3 nucleotides read TGTGCCAGTAGCCTCGGACTAGCGGAAACAGAGAAAAGGGAGACCCAGTACTTC. This sequence encodes CASSLGLAETEKRETQYF.

This clonotype has at least ten counts. The chain uses TRBV12-3 or TRBV12-4 and TRBJ2-1; 9 bases line up with TRBD2. V shed 7 bases, J shed 3 bases, and the junction held 4 bases outside the gene matches. This CDR3 is 14 amino acids long. The CDR3 reads CASNGREGYNEQFF. CDR3 DNA sequence: TGTGCCAGCAACGGGCGGGAGGGCTACAATGAGCAGTTCTTC.

This clonotype was detected ten times or more. This chain links TRBV20-1 with TRBJ2-4; D gene uncertain. V lost 0 bases and J 0 bases, leaving 6 bases between the germline ends. This CDR3 contains 14 residues. CDR1 is DFQATT and CDR2 is SNEGSKA in the germline V gene (reference sequence). DNA for the CDR3: TGCAGTGCTAGAGATCTAGTAGCCAAAAACATTCAGTACTTC. Translated, it gives CSARDLVAKNIQYF.

Many counts were recorded for this clonotype. The V call is TRBV20-1, the J call TRBJ2-1; 10 nucleotides match TRBD1. Trimming at V came to 1 base and at J to 0 bases, leaving 12 bases not matched to a gene. The germline V gene has CDR1 DFQATT and CDR2 SNEGSKA (reference sequence). This CDR3 spans 19 amino acids. The CDR3 region has the DNA TGCAGTGCTAGAGCCGGACAGGGGGTTTTAATGAGCTCCTACAATGAGCAGTTCTTC. Encoded protein: CSARAGQGVLMSSYNEQFF.

Ten or more counts support this clonotype. V is TRBV5-8 and J is TRBJ2-5; D may be TRBD2 (6 bases). Germline V CDR1 and CDR2: SGHTS, YDEGEE. V lost 7 bases and J 0 bases, leaving 28 bases between the germline ends. CDR3 length: 19 amino acids. CDR3 residues: CASPRSLMAAGPYQETQYF. Here the CDR3 DNA reads TGTGCCAGCCCACGGTCACTTATGGCGGCGGGACCCTACCAAGAGACCCAGTACTTC.

This clonotype was counted many times. The CDR3, as DNA: TGTGCCAGCAGCCAAGGTCTCGACAGGAACACTGAAGCTTTCTTT. Amino acids: CASSQGLDRNTEAFF. The J gene is TRBJ1-1, the V gene TRBV4-2; tentative D call: TRBD1 (5 bases). The CDR3 sequence is 15 residues long. CDR1 is LGHNA, CDR2 YNFKEQ, per germline. Trimming cost V 1 base and J 1 base, with 10 bases left between them.

This clonotype was seen at least ten times. The CDR3 reads CASSLVGTTYNEQFF. CDR3 in DNA: TGCGCCAGCAGCTTGGTGGGTACTACCTACAATGAGCAGTTCTTC. J is TRBJ2-1 and V is TRBV5-1, with D uncertain. V shed 0 bases and J shed 2 bases, with 9 bases lying between them. Germline lookup yields CDR1 SGHRS and CDR2 YFSETQ. CDR3 length equals 15 residues.

This clonotype was recorded many times. V and J are TRBV10-2 and TRBJ2-1; 9 bases align to TRBD1. The CDR3 contains 15 residues. V lost 3 bases, J lost 12 bases, and 12 bases stayed unmatched. Germline V gene data show CDR1 as WSHSY and CDR2 as SAAADI. CDR3 nucleotide sequence: TGCGCCAGCAGTGACCGGGACAGGGTGGTTAACGGGCAGTTCTTC. It specifies CASSDRDRVVNGQFF.

The chain employs TRBV20-1 and TRBJ2-5; 14 bases line up with TRBD2. CDR3 size: 15 residues. The trim removed 5 bases at V and 5 bases at J, leaving 7 bases unmatched. Germline V gene data show CDR1 as DFQATT and CDR2 as SNEGSKA (reference sequence). The CDR3 bases are TGCAGTGCTGACGCGGGACTAGCGGGAGCGGAGACCCAGTACTTC. Translation gives CSADAGLAGAETQYF.

The chain joins TRBV7-9 to TRBJ2-5; TRBD2 might be the D (5 bases). CDR3 size: 14 residues. V was pared by 5 bases and J by 3 bases, with 13 bases between. CDR1 is SEHNR, CDR2 FQNEAQ, per germline (reference sequence). The CDR3 sequence: CASSQYRDEETQYF. The CDR3 DNA follows: TGTGCCAGCAGCCAATACCGGGATGAAGAGACCCAGTACTTC.